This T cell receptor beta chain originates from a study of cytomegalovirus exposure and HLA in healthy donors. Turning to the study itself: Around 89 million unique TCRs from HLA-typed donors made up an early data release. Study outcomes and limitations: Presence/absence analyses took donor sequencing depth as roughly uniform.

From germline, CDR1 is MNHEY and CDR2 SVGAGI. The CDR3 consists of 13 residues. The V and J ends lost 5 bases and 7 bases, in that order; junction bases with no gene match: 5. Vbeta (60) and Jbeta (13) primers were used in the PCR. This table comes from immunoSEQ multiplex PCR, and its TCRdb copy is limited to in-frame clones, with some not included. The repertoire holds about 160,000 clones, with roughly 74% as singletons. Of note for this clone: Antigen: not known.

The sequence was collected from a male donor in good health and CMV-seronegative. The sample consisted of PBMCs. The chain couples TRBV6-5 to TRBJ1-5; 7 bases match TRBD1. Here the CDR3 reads CASSRDRDQPQHF. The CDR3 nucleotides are TGTGCCAGCAGTAGAGACAGGGACCAGCCCCAGCATTTT.